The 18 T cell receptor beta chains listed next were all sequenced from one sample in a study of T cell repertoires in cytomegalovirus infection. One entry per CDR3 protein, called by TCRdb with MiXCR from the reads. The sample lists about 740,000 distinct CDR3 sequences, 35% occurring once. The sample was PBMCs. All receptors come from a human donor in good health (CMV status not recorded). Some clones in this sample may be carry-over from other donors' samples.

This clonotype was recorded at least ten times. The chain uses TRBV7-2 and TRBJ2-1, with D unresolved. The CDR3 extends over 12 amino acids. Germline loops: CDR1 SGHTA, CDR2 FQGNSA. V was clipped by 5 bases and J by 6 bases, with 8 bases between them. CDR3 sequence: CASSPLGNEQFF. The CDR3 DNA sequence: TGTGCCAGCAGCCCTCTAGGCAATGAGCAGTTCTTC.

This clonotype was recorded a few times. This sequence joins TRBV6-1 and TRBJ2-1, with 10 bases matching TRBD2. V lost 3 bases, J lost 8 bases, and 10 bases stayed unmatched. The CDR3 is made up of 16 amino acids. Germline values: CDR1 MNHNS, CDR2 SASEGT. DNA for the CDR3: TGTGCCAGCAGTGAGTTAGCGGGAGGTTTTTCCGATGAGCAGTTCTTC. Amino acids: CASSELAGGFSDEQFF.

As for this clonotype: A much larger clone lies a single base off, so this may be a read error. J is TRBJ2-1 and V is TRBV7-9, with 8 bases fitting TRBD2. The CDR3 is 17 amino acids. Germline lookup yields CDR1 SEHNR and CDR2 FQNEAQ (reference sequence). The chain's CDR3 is CASSLSRGGGSYNEHFF. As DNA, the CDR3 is TGTGCCAGCAGCCTCTCACGGGGGGGAGGCTCCTACAATGAGCATTTCTTC. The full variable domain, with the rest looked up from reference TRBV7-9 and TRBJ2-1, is DTGVSQNPRHKITKRGQNVTFRCDPISEHNRLYWYRQTLGQGPEFLTYFQNEAQLEKSRLLSDRFSAERPKGSFSTLEIQRTEQGDSAMYLCASSLSRGGGSYNEHFFGPGTRLTVL.

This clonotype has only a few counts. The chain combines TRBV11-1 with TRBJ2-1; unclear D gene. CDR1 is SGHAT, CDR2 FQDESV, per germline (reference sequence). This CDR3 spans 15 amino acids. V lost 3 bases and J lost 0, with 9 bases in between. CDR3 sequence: CASSFARGSYNEQFF. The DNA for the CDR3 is TGTGCCAGCAGCTTCGCGCGTGGCTCCTACAATGAGCAGTTCTTC.

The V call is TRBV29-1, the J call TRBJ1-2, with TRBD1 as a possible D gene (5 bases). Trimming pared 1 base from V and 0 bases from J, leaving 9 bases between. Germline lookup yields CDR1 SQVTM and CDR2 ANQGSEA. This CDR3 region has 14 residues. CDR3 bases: TGCAGCGTTGAAGGAGGGGCAACTAACTATGGCTACACCTTC. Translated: CSVEGGATNYGYTF.

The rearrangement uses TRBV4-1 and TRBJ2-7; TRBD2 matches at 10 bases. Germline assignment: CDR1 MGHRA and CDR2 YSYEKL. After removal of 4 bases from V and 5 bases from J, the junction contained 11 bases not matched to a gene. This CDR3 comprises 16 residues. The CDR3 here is CASSPLASGRINEQYF. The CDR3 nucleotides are TGCGCCAGCAGCCCTCTGGCTAGCGGGAGAATCAACGAGCAGTACTTC.

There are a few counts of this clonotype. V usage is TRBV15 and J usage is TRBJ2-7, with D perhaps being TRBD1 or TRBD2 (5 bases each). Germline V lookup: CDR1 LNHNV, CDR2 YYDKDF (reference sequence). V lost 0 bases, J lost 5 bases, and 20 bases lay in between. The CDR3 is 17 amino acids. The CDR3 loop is CATSRDGATRESHEQYF. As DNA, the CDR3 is TGTGCCACCAGCAGAGACGGGGCAACCCGTGAGAGCCACGAGCAGTACTTC.

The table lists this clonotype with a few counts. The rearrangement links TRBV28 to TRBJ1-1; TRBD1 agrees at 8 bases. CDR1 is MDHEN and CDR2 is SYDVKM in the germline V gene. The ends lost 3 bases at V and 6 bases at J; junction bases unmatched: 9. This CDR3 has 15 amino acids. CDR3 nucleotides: TGTGCCAGCAGTTTCCTGGACAGGGAAAGCGCTGAAGCTTTCTTT. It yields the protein CASSFLDRESAEAFF.

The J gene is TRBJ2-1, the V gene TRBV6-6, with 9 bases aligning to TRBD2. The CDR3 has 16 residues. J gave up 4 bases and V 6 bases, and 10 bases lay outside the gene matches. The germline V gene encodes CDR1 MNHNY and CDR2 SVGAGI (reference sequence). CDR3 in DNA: TGTGCCAGCAGGGGTAGCGGGAGAGTGAAGTACAATGAGCAGTTCTTC. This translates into CASRGSGRVKYNEQFF.

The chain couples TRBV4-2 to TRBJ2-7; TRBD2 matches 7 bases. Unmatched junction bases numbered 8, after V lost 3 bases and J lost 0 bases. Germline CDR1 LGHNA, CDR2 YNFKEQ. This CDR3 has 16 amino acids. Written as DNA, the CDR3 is TGTGCCAGCAGCCAGTTAGCGGGTGGCCTCTCCTACGAGCAGTACTTC. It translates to CASSQLAGGLSYEQYF.

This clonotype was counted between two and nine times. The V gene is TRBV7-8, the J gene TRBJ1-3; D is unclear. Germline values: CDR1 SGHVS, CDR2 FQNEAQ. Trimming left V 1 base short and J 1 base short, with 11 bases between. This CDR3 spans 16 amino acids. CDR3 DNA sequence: TGTGCCAGCAGCTTAGTGGTGGGGAAATCTGGAAACACCATATATTTT. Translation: CASSLVVGKSGNTIYF.

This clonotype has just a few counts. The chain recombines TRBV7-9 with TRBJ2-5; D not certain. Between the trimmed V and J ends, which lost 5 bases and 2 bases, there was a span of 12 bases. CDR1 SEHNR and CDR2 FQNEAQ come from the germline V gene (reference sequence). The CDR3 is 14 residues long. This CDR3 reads CASSPDVSQETQYF. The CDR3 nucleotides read TGTGCCAGCAGCCCCGACGTTTCTCAAGAGACCCAGTACTTC.

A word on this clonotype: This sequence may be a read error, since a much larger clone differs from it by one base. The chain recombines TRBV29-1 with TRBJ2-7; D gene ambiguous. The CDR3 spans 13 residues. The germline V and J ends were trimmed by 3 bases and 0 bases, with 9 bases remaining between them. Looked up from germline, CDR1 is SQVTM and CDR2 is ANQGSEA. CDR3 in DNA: TGCAGCGTTGAGAGTCCTATCTCCTACGAGCAGTACTTC. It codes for CSVESPISYEQYF.

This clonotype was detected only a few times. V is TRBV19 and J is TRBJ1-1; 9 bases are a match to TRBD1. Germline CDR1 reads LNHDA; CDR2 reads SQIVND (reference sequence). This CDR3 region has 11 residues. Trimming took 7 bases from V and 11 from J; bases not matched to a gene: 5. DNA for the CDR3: TGTGCCAGTATTGGGACAGGGCCCGCTTTCTTT. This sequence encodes CASIGTGPAFF.

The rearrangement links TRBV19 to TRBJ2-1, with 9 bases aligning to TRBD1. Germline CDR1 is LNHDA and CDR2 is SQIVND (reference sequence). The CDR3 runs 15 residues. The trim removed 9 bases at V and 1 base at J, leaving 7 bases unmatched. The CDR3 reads CASTLQGASYNEQFF. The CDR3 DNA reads TGTGCCAGCACTCTACAGGGGGCATCCTACAATGAGCAGTTCTTC.

CDR3 sequence (DNA): TGTGCCAGCAACCAAAGGGGGGTCACAGATACGCAGTATTTT. Protein: CASNQRGVTDTQYF. J is TRBJ2-3 and V is TRBV28; D is possibly TRBD1 or TRBD2 (6 bases each). Germline CDR1 MDHEN, CDR2 SYDVKM. The CDR3 length is 14 residues. Between the trimmed V and J ends, which lost 7 bases and 2 bases, there was a span of 13 bases.

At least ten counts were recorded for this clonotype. The CDR3 is CASSLAEQPNYGYTF. In nucleotides, the CDR3 is TGTGCCAGCAGCTTAGCGGAGCAACCTAACTATGGCTACACCTTC. The rearrangement joins TRBV7-9 to TRBJ1-2; D is uncertain. Looked up from germline, CDR1 is SEHNR and CDR2 is FQNEAQ (reference sequence). The CDR3 totals 15 residues. V was pared by 0 bases and J by 0 bases, with 8 bases between.

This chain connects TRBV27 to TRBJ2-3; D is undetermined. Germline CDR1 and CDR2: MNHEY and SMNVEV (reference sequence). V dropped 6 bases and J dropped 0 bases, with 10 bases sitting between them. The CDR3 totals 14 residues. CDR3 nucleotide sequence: TGTGCCAGCAGGCTTAACCCTAGCACAGATACGCAGTATTTT. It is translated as CASRLNPSTDTQYF.